This T cell receptor (beta chain) was sequenced during a study of cytomegalovirus exposure and HLA in healthy donors. Points from the study as a whole: The majority of TCR sequences were rare, yet some public TCRs appeared in many donors. Within an earlier analysis, most TCR beta V segments proved productive either about 90% or about 30% of the time.

The CDR3 is 15 amino acids. Trimming at V came to 2 bases and at J to 5 bases, leaving 6 bases not matched to a gene. Germline lookup yields CDR1 MNHEY and CDR2 SMNVEV (reference sequence). Use of 60 Vbeta and 13 Jbeta primers characterized the PCR. Sequencing was performed with immunoSEQ multiplex PCR; in TCRdb, only in-frame clones are kept and a portion is missing. The repertoire includes roughly 100,000 clones, 70% to 80% of them detected once, and around 1.3% sits in the top ten. As to this clone: Its target is not known.

The sequence was obtained from a man aged 35 to 55 in good health and CMV-seronegative. The rearrangement uses TRBV27 and TRBJ2-5, with 9 bases fitting TRBD1. Sequencing used PBMCs. The DNA of the CDR3 is TGTGCCAGCAGTTTACCGGGACAGGGTTTGGAGACCCAGTACTTC. This codes for CASSLPGQGLETQYF.